This T cell receptor beta chain was captured by sequencing in a study of blood T cell repertoires in COVID-19. Study-level background: Samples taken during acute and convalescent COVID-19 were collected in the United States, Italy and Spain. From T cells, B-cell-depleted T cells, or PBMCs came the material, which was cDNA or gDNA.

This clone was seen just once. Per the study methods: Amplification of reference gene primers provided the estimated nucleated cell counts. Profiling relied on immunoSEQ multiplex PCR, and the TCRdb table lists in-frame clones only, not all of them. V and J calls and clone size follow that table, whereas D and trimming were derived from the DNA. This table holds some 110,000 clones, approximately 88% found once. This CDR3 is 13 amino acids long. The V gene lost 3 bases and the J gene lost 5 bases, with 10 bases spanning the gap. The clonotype comes from a man in his sixties with acute or convalescent COVID-19. Sequenced: peripheral blood. V gene TRBV12-3 or TRBV12-4 combines with J gene TRBJ2-5, with a tentative D call TRBD2 (5 bases). CDR3 nucleotides: TGTGCCAGCAGTTTTCGGGGATCCGAGACCCAGTACTTC. Protein sequence: CASSFRGSETQYF.